The rows below give T cell receptor beta chains drawn from one sample of a study of T cell responses to AZD1222 COVID-19 vaccine. Clones were sequenced by immunoSEQ multiplex PCR, and TCRdb holds only the in-frame ones, with some missing. Of about 130,000 clones in the sample, approximately 94% were seen once. The sequencing used peripheral blood, collected on day 0 of AZD1222 vaccination. The receptor source for this set is an adult in good health. CDR3s include the opening cysteine and the closing phenylalanine or tryptophan. A D gene is named only where the DNA matches it firmly.

J	D	V	DNA	CDR3
TRBJ2-2	TRBD2	TRBV9	TGTGCCAGCAGCGGGTCTAGATTAGCGGGGGGAAACACCGGGGAGCTGTTTTTT	CASSGSRLAGGNTGELFF
TRBJ1-1	-	TRBV11-3	TGTGCCAGCAGCTTAGGGCCGGAGAACACTGAAGCTTTCTTT	CASSLGPENTEAFF
TRBJ1-2	TRBD1	TRBV9	TGTGCCAGCAGCGGATATCCGGGACAGGGTCCTGGCTACACCTTC	CASSGYPGQGPGYTF
TRBJ1-1	-	TRBV6-2/TRBV6-3	TGTGCCAGCAGTCCCGGACAGATGAACACTGAAGCTTTCTTT	CASSPGQMNTEAFF
TRBJ1-5	-	TRBV6-7	TGTGCCAGCAGTTCCTTCGTTCAGCCCCAGCATTTT	CASSSFVQPQHF
TRBJ1-2	-	TRBV15	TGTGCCACCAGCAGAGTTCAAACAGTTCCGTACTATGGCTACACCTTC	CATSRVQTVPYYGYTF
TRBJ1-5	TRBD1	TRBV4-3	TGCGCCAGCAGCCAAGCCCATACAGGGGGCCTTGGTAGGGCAAATCAGCCCCAGCATTTT	CASSQAHTGGLGRANQPQHF
TRBJ1-4	TRBD1	TRBV9	TGTGCCAGCAGCCCTAGGGGGCAGCCAGGAAAACTGTTTTTT	CASSPRGQPGKLFF
TRBJ1-2	-	TRBV19	TGTGCCAGTAGTATATTCGAAGGCTACACCTTC	CASSIFEGYTF
TRBJ2-3	-	TRBV4-3	TGCGCCAGCAGCCAAGAACGGGGCCGGGTTGGAGATACGCAGTATTTT	CASSQERGRVGDTQYF
TRBJ1-5	-	TRBV5-1	TGCGCCAGCAGCTTCGGGGGCGCTCAGCCCCAGCATTTT	CASSFGGAQPQHF
TRBJ1-6	-	TRBV9	TGTGCCAGCAGCAAGGGGAGGGTCGGGGATAATTCACCCCTCCACTTT	CASSKGRVGDNSPLHF
TRBJ1-1	-	TRBV5-1	TGCGCCAGCAGCTTGGCCTCCCTGGTAGCCGGCACTGAAGCTTTCTTT	CASSLASLVAGTEAFF
TRBJ2-2	-	TRBV18	TGTGCCAGCTCAGGGAGCACCGGGGAGCTGTTTTTT	CASSGSTGELFF
TRBJ2-3	-	TRBV6-2/TRBV6-3	TGTGCCAGCAGTTACCATCCGGGGGGCCTCACAGATACGCAGTATTTT	CASSYHPGGLTDTQYF
TRBJ1-1	-	TRBV10-3	TGTGCCATCAGTGCCGGACGGCGAGAGGGCACTGAAGCTTTCTTT	CAISAGRREGTEAFF